This T cell receptor (beta chain) was obtained from a study of T cell clones after liver transplantation. Study-level information: In this trial, immunosuppression withdrawal was attempted within 2 years of liver transplant. TCRbeta sequencing after a pre-transplant mixed lymphocyte reaction identified graft-donor-reactive clones, later tracked in post-transplant blood. Study results and caveats: Post-transplant, graft-donor-reactive CD4 TCRbeta sequences in blood dropped significantly in most of the 8 subjects. Conclusions were preliminary, with small, heterogeneous patient groups.

Points on this clone: What it binds is not known.

Using immunoSEQ multiplex PCR, the repertoire was profiled, and TCRdb retains in-frame clones only, with some absent. The sample includes 45,000 to 60,000 clones, 70% to 75% of them seen just once. Germline V gene sequence: CDR1 GTSNPN, CDR2 SVGIG (reference sequence). V lost 1 base, J lost 5 bases, and 12 bases lay in between. This CDR3 spans 15 amino acids. The chain couples TRBV30 to TRBJ1-6, with D possibly being TRBD1 (6 bases). This TCR derives from a human patient who received a liver transplant. A subset of T cells may come from the graft donor. The sample here was CD4+ T cells from blood, taken at the 22-month timepoint. The CDR3 nucleotides are TGTGCCTGGAGTGGGGACAATCCCGATAATTCACCCCTCCACTTT. This gives the protein CAWSGDNPDNSPLHF.